The rows below give T cell receptor beta chains drawn from one sample of a study of T cells in Graves' hyperthyroidism and ophthalmopathy. In TCRdb, the multiplex PCR reads were re-called with MiXCR into one record per CDR3 protein. The sample lists about 590,000 distinct CDR3 sequences; 12% to 15% were seen once. Material: blood. The receptors come from a woman aged 18-29 years with Graves' ophthalmopathy. Both conserved end residues are part of each CDR3. The D gene is left open where the match is weak. Clone size is stated in some rows and not others, as once, few, many or a class when expanded.

j_gene	d_gene	v_gene	abundance	CDR3aa	CDR3nt
TRBJ2-3	-	TRBV9	-	CASSVGRGLPISDTQYF	TGTGCCAGCAGCGTAGGGCGGGGACTCCCCATATCGGATACGCAGTATTTT
TRBJ1-1	-	TRBV29-1	many	CSVVGQNTEAFF	TGCAGCGTTGTTGGGCAGAACACTGAAGCTTTCTTT
TRBJ1-2	-	TRBV19	-	CASSIPQDMSYGYTF	TGTGCCAGTAGTATCCCCCAGGACATGAGTTATGGCTACACCTTC
TRBJ2-6	-	TRBV7-2	many	CASSLVGNGANVLTF	TGTGCCAGCAGCTTAGTAGGGAACGGGGCCAACGTCCTGACTTTC
TRBJ2-7	-	TRBV10-3	few	CAITHRVGSYEQYF	TGTGCCATCACCCACAGGGTAGGCTCCTACGAGCAGTACTTC
TRBJ2-5	-	TRBV10-3	few	CAISESLGDMMHF	TGTGCCATCAGTGAGTCACTGGGTGATATGATGCACTTC
TRBJ1-1	-	TRBV19	-	CASSMFLRGTEAFF	TGTGCCAGTAGTATGTTTCTCCGTGGGACTGAAGCTTTCTTT
TRBJ2-6	TRBD2	TRBV9	-	CASQTLAGRAGANVLTF	TGTGCCAGCCAGACATTAGCGGGAAGGGCTGGGGCCAACGTCCTGACTTTC
TRBJ1-1	-	TRBV19	many	CASSIAVNTEAFF	TGTGCCAGCAGTATAGCGGTAAACACTGAAGCTTTCTTT
TRBJ2-1	TRBD2	TRBV6-1	many	CASSYGPSGIGEQFF	TGTGCCAGCAGTTATGGGCCTAGCGGGATAGGTGAGCAGTTCTTC
TRBJ1-1	-	TRBV29-1	many	CSVEVRSYRAFF	TGCAGCGTTGAGGTGCGTTCCTACCGAGCTTTCTTT
TRBJ1-4	-	TRBV6-1	many	CASRPGREGKLFF	TGTGCCAGCAGACCCGGGAGGGAGGGAAAACTGTTTTTT
TRBJ1-2	TRBD1	TRBV11-1	many	CASSSDRGSVGYTF	TGTGCCAGCAGCTCAGACAGGGGGTCGGTTGGCTACACCTTC
TRBJ2-7	-	TRBV20-1	few	CSARDPAGWSYEQYF	TGCAGTGCTAGAGATCCGGCGGGATGGTCCTACGAGCAGTACTTC
TRBJ2-1	-	TRBV6-1	-	CASRAGRTPITYNEQFF	TGTGCCAGCAGGGCGGGCCGGACTCCCATAACCTACAATGAGCAGTTCTTC
TRBJ1-1	-	TRBV12-5	many	CASGLPGREAFF	TGTGCTAGTGGCCTACCGGGCAGGGAAGCTTTCTTT
TRBJ2-7	-	TRBV27	-	CASSVLGGAGTYSYEQYF	TGTGCCAGCAGTGTCCTAGGGGGGGCCGGGACGTACTCCTACGAGCAGTACTTC
TRBJ2-7	-	TRBV5-1	many	CASSLASGGQSYEQYF	TGCGCCAGCAGCTTGGCCTCTGGAGGACAGTCCTACGAGCAGTACTTC
TRBJ1-4	TRBD1	TRBV27	many	CASSSPGRGDEKLFF	TGTGCCAGCAGTTCCCCGGGCAGGGGGGATGAAAAACTGTTTTTT
TRBJ2-5	TRBD2	TRBV4-1	-	CASSQAAGSETQYF	TGCGCCAGCAGCCAAGCAGCGGGATCAGAGACCCAGTACTTC
TRBJ2-5	TRBD2	TRBV2	many	CASRTSGLSQETQYF	TGTGCCAGCCGGACTAGCGGATTATCCCAAGAGACCCAGTACTTC
TRBJ2-1	-	TRBV2	many	CASSDEVNEQFF	TGTGCCAGCAGTGATGAGGTTAATGAGCAGTTCTTC
TRBJ2-1	TRBD2	TRBV15	many	CATSRDLGAGGGNEQFF	TGTGCCACCAGCAGAGATCTCGGAGCGGGAGGAGGCAATGAGCAGTTCTTC
TRBJ1-5	-	TRBV7-9	many	CASSRGNDNQPQHF	TGTGCCAGCAGCCGTGGGAACGACAATCAGCCCCAGCATTTT
TRBJ2-2	-	TRBV18	many	CASSPPVRGELFF	TGTGCCAGCTCACCACCGGTTCGAGGGGAACTGTTTTTT
TRBJ2-3	-	TRBV19	-	CASSDIVRGTDTQYF	TGTGCCAGTAGTGATATAGTCCGCGGCACAGATACGCAGTATTTT